These 5 T cell receptor beta chains share one sample of origin, sequenced in a study of blood T cell repertoires in COVID-19. Generated by immunoSEQ multiplex PCR, the TCRdb table keeps only in-frame clones and is missing some. The table has about 170,000 clones, roughly four fifths seen once; the top ten hold under 2.5%. Sequencing was performed on peripheral blood. The source is an elderly woman with acute or convalescent COVID-19.

DNA of the CDR3: TGTGCCAGCAGTACCCGGGACAAGAACACTGAAGCTTTCTTT. Amino acids: CASSTRDKNTEAFF. The chain is built from TRBV28 and TRBJ1-1, with D perhaps matching TRBD1 (6 bases). V was clipped by 5 bases and J by 1 base, with 11 bases between them. The CDR3 covers 14 residues. Germline V lookup: CDR1 MDHEN, CDR2 SYDVKM.

Remarks on this clone: One junction end does not reproduce the germline sequence, and a read error may be involved. The gene calls are TRBV28 and TRBJ2-7; 8 bases are a match to TRBD2. Germline values: CDR1 MDHEN, CDR2 SYDVKM. This CDR3 is 13 amino acids long. The CDR3 nucleotides read TGCCAGCCCAGCGGGAGACCCTCCTACGAGCAGTACTTC. Translation: CQPSGRPSYEQYF.

The V and J genes are TRBV9 and TRBJ1-2; the match to TRBD1 covers 12 bases. There are 15 residues in the CDR3. The germline CDR1 and CDR2 sequences are SGDLS and YYNGEE. The trim removed 4 bases at V and 8 bases at J, leaving 9 bases unmatched. CDR3 DNA: TGTGCCAGCAGCCCCCGGGACAGGGGGCGGAAAGGCTACACCTTC. It is translated as CASSPRDRGRKGYTF.

The V gene is TRBV7-2, the J gene TRBJ1-1, with 12 bases fitting TRBD1. CDR1 SGHTA and CDR2 FQGNSA come from the germline V gene. Trimming at V came to 6 bases and at J to 7 bases, leaving 6 bases not matched to a gene. The CDR3 runs 14 residues. CDR3 DNA sequence: TGTGCCAGCAGGGGGACAGGGGGCGCTTTTGAAGCTTTCTTT. Its protein is CASRGTGGAFEAFF.

This sequence joins TRBV5-4 and TRBJ2-5; 15 nucleotides match TRBD2. The germline V gene encodes CDR1 SGHNT and CDR2 YYREEE (reference sequence). J was trimmed by 3 bases and V by 4 bases; bases with no gene match: 7. This CDR3 contains 17 residues. CDR3 nucleotides: TGTGCCAGCAGCAAGGGGACTAGCGGGGGGATGGAAGAGACCCAGTACTTC. As protein: CASSKGTSGGMEETQYF.